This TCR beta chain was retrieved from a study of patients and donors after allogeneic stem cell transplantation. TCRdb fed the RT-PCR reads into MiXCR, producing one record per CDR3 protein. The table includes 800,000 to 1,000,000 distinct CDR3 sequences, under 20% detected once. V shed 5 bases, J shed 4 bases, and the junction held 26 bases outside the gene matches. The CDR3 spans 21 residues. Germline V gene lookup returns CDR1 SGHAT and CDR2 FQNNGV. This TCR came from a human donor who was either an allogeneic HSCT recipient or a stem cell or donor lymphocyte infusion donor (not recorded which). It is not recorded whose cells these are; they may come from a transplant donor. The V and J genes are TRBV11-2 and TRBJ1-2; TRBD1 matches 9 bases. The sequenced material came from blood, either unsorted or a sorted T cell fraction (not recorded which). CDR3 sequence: CASSPYLRDRVNSSLGYGYTF. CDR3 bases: TGTGCCAGCAGCCCCTACCTCCGGGACAGGGTGAATTCCTCCTTGGGCTATGGCTACACCTTC.